These 30 T cell receptor beta chains originate from one sample sequenced in a study of cytomegalovirus exposure and HLA in healthy donors. In the PCR, 60 Vbeta and 13 Jbeta primers were used. The protocol was immunoSEQ multiplex PCR, while the TCRdb copy is restricted to in-frame clones and leaves out a portion. The sample contains 150,000 to 200,000 clones, 77% of which appear only once. Material for sequencing was PBMCs. Receptors were obtained from a woman between 35 and 50 years old in good health and CMV-seropositive.

This clone was detected a few times. The V and J genes are TRBV4-3 and TRBJ2-2, with a tentative D call TRBD1 (5 bases). Per the germline V gene, CDR1 is LGHNA and CDR2 is YSLEER. CDR3 length equals 19 residues. Trimming cost V 0 bases and J 6 bases, with 23 bases left between them. The CDR3 is CASSQDWFFRAALPGELFF. The DNA of the CDR3 is TGCGCCAGCAGCCAAGATTGGTTTTTCAGGGCGGCTTTACCCGGGGAGCTGTTTTTT.

The chain is built from TRBV19 and TRBJ2-6; TRBD1 matches at 7 bases. The CDR3 length is 12 residues. Unmatched junction bases numbered 1, after V lost 1 base and J lost 13 bases. Germline V lookup: CDR1 LNHDA, CDR2 SQIVND (reference sequence). CDR3 sequence (DNA): TGTGCCAGTAGTATAGGACAGGGAGTCCTGACTTTC. Its protein is CASSIGQGVLTF.

This chain uses TRBV7-9 with TRBJ2-2; a weak D match, TRBD2 (5 bases). In germline, CDR1 is SEHNR, CDR2 FQNEAQ (reference sequence). This CDR3 comprises 15 residues. The V gene lost 1 base and the J gene lost 4 bases, with 10 bases spanning the gap. The CDR3: CASSLGPRGTGELFF. The CDR3 DNA is TGTGCCAGCAGCTTAGGGCCTCGGGGCACCGGGGAGCTGTTTTTT.

The rearrangement uses TRBV9 and TRBJ1-4; D is perhaps TRBD1 (5 bases). V was pared by 4 bases and J by 0 bases, with 13 bases between. Germline values: CDR1 SGDLS, CDR2 YYNGEE. This CDR3 is 16 amino acids long. CDR3 bases: TGTGCCAGCAGCCTCGCCGCGGGGGCAACTAATGAAAAACTGTTTTTT. It encodes CASSLAAGATNEKLFF.

This clone was detected a few times. V usage is TRBV6-5 and J usage is TRBJ2-5; 7 positions match TRBD1. Judging by the DNA end, TRBJ2-7 fits better; the J call may be wrong. CDR1 and CDR2 from the germline V gene are MNHEY and SVGAGI. The CDR3 runs to 15 residues. The CDR3 coding sequence is TGTGCCAGCAGTTACTCTGGGACAGTCTCCTACGAGCAGTACTTC. This sequence encodes CASSYSGTVSYEQYF.

The rearrangement links TRBV30 to TRBJ2-5; 8 bases fit TRBD2. The J call may be incorrect, as the DNA end agrees better with TRBJ2-7. The germline gives CDR1 GTSNPN, CDR2 SVGIG (reference sequence). The CDR3 runs 15 residues. The CDR3 here is CAWTSTGGPKNEQYF. DNA for the CDR3: TGTGCCTGGACATCGACGGGGGGGCCGAAGAACGAGCAGTACTTC.

This clone has just a few counts. The chain joins TRBV10-3 to TRBJ2-3; TRBD2 aligns across 7 bases. V was clipped by 3 bases and J by 5 bases; unmatched bases: 2. The germline V gene has CDR1 ENHRY and CDR2 SYGVKD. The CDR3 loop spans 13 amino acids. CDR3 bases: TGTGCCATCAGTGATCCGGGAGGAGATACGCAGTATTTT. Protein product: CAISDPGGDTQYF.

This chain links TRBV7-6 with TRBJ2-5; tentative D call: TRBD1 (7 bases). V lost 4 bases to trimming and J lost 9 bases, with 24 bases between them. Germline V gene sequence: CDR1 SGHVS, CDR2 FNYEAQ. The CDR3 runs to 16 residues. In DNA, the CDR3 is TGTGCCAGCAGCTCTCTGGGGCGGGACAGCCAATCGGCCCAGTACTTC. This sequence encodes CASSSLGRDSQSAQYF.

This clone was seen just once. For the CDR3, the DNA is TGTGCCAGCTCACCATCCGACGCAGGGTTGTATGGCTACACCTTC. Translated, it gives CASSPSDAGLYGYTF. This rearrangement joins TRBV18 to TRBJ1-2, with D tentatively TRBD1 (5 bases). Deletions cut 2 bases from V and 5 bases from J, with 15 bases between. CDR1 KGHSH and CDR2 LQKENI come from the germline V gene. This CDR3 contains 15 residues.

CDR3 nucleotide sequence: TGTGCCAGCAGTTACGCTGCAGGGGGATCCTACGAGCAGTACTTC. It translates to CASSYAAGGSYEQYF. The genes are TRBV6-5 and TRBJ2-7; 7 nucleotides line up with TRBD1. This CDR3 is built from 15 residues. Trimming removed 2 bases from V and 1 base from J; junction bases left unmatched: 5. Germline assignment: CDR1 MNHEY and CDR2 SVGAGI.

This clone was recorded once. The chain links TRBV28 to TRBJ2-3; D remains unclear. Trimming pared 7 bases from V and 8 bases from J, leaving 13 bases between. CDR3 size: 12 residues. CDR1 is MDHEN, CDR2 SYDVKM, per germline. CDR3 amino acids: CASTVQGGTQYF. In DNA form, the CDR3 reads TGTGCCAGCACAGTACAAGGCGGTACGCAGTATTTT.

V usage is TRBV29-1 and J usage is TRBJ1-2; the match to TRBD1 covers 9 bases. The junction had 10 bases not matched to a gene; V was cut back by 7 bases and J by 4 bases. The CDR3 length is 14 residues. Germline assignment: CDR1 SQVTM and CDR2 ANQGSEA. The CDR3 sequence is CSASPGTGFYGYTF. The CDR3 DNA reads as TGCAGCGCAAGTCCCGGGACAGGGTTCTATGGCTACACCTTC.

CDR3 amino acids: CSAGTVISAFF. The CDR3 coding sequence is TGCAGCGCCGGGACTGTTATAAGTGCTTTCTTT. The chain is built from TRBV29-1 and TRBJ1-1; a possible D gene is TRBD1 (5 bases). CDR1 and CDR2 from the germline V gene are SQVTM and ANQGSEA. The ends were cut back, 7 bases at V and 11 bases at J, with 17 bases in the middle. The CDR3 length is 11 residues.

The chain recombines TRBV29-1 with TRBJ2-7; 9 positions agree with TRBD1. Germline V CDR1 and CDR2: SQVTM, ANQGSEA. V lost 4 bases, J lost 2 bases, and 3 bases stayed unmatched. This CDR3 has 13 amino acids. CDR3 residues: CSVGTGVPYEQYF. Here the CDR3 DNA reads TGCAGCGTTGGGACAGGGGTCCCCTACGAGCAGTACTTC.

This chain uses TRBV7-9 with TRBJ2-5, with 11 nucleotides matching TRBD2. Germline V CDR1 and CDR2: SEHNR, FQNEAQ (reference sequence). This CDR3 contains 17 residues. V dropped 3 bases and J dropped 3; count of bases not matched to a gene: 9. CDR3 sequence: CASSFTGTSGAKETQYF. In DNA form, the CDR3 reads TGTGCCAGCAGCTTCACCGGGACTAGCGGAGCAAAAGAGACCCAGTACTTC. The full variable domain, in which reference TRBV7-9 and TRBJ2-5 provide the parts outside the CDR3, is DTGVSQNPRHKITKRGQNVTFRCDPISEHNRLYWYRQTLGQGPEFLTYFQNEAQLEKSRLLSDRFSAERPKGSFSTLEIQRTEQGDSAMYLCASSFTGTSGAKETQYFGPGTRLLVL.

The V call is TRBV5-6, the J call TRBJ1-1; tentatively, D is TRBD1 (5 bases). CDR1 and CDR2 (germline): SGHDT, YYEEEE. Trimming took 0 bases from V and 8 from J, leaving 20 bases between them. CDR3 length equals 16 residues. CDR3 in DNA: TGTGCCAGCAGCTTGGATTTATTGGGGCGCACGAGCGAAGCTTTCTTT. It codes for CASSLDLLGRTSEAFF.

This clone has a single count. The CDR3 sequence: CASSQSNEQFF. In DNA form, the CDR3 reads TGTGCCAGCAGCCAGAGCAATGAGCAGTTCTTC. This chain links TRBV4-2 with TRBJ2-1; D gene unclear. The CDR3 has 11 amino acids. CDR1 is LGHNA, CDR2 YNFKEQ, per germline. V lost 3 bases and J lost 6, with 3 bases in between.

The chain carries TRBV19 and TRBJ2-2; D not resolved. V lost 3 bases and J lost 4, with 6 bases in between. This CDR3 is built from 13 residues. Germline CDR1 LNHDA, CDR2 SQIVND (reference sequence). The CDR3 DNA sequence: TGTGCCAGTAGTATCGTCGGCACCGGGGAGCTGTTTTTT. Translated, it gives CASSIVGTGELFF.

This clone has just a few counts. The chain links TRBV7-8 to TRBJ2-5, with D possibly TRBD2 on 5 matching bases. CDR1 is SGHVS and CDR2 is FQNEAQ in the germline V gene. V lost 3 bases to trimming and J lost 5 bases, with 13 bases between them. The CDR3 has 14 residues. CDR3 sequence reads: CASSFWRMRETQYF. The CDR3 DNA sequence: TGTGCCAGCAGCTTCTGGAGGATGAGGGAGACCCAGTACTTC.

CDR3 bases: TGTGCCAGCAGCCCGGGACAGGCCCATCTCTACGAGCAGTACTTC. The encoded protein is CASSPGQAHLYEQYF. The chain couples TRBV7-2 to TRBJ2-7; 8 nucleotides line up with TRBD1. This CDR3 comprises 15 residues. The ends lost 5 bases at V and 3 bases at J; junction bases unmatched: 9. CDR1 SGHTA and CDR2 FQGNSA come from the germline V gene.

The chain links TRBV18 to TRBJ2-2; 8 bases match TRBD1. The CDR3 is 17 amino acids. CDR1 is KGHSH, CDR2 LQKENI, per germline. The J segment lost 4 bases and the V segment lost 0 bases, leaving 7 bases of the junction unmatched. The CDR3 protein is CASSPPRPGTGTGELFF. CDR3 nucleotide sequence: TGTGCCAGCTCACCACCGCGGCCTGGGACAGGCACCGGGGAGCTGTTTTTT. Full variable domain (remainder filled in from reference TRBV18 and TRBJ2-2): NAGVMQNPRHLVRRRGQEARLRCSPMKGHSHVYWYRQLPEEGLKFMVYLQKENIIDESGMPKERFSAEFPKEGPSILRIQQVVRGDSAAYFCASSPPRPGTGTGELFFGEGSRLTVL.

This chain uses TRBV23-1 with TRBJ1-1; no firm D call. TRBV23-1 counts as an open reading frame of uncertain function. This CDR3 has 14 amino acids. Trimming removed 4 bases from V and 3 bases from J, with 12 bases in between. This CDR3 is CASSPPPGDTEAFF. The CDR3 DNA sequence: TGCGCCAGCAGTCCGCCCCCCGGGGACACTGAAGCTTTCTTT.

The rearrangement links TRBV30 to TRBJ2-7; 9 nucleotides agree with TRBD1. The CDR3 covers 12 residues. V lost 3 bases, J lost 3 bases, and 0 bases stayed unmatched. Germline lookup yields CDR1 GTSNPN and CDR2 SVGIG (reference sequence). The CDR3 region has the DNA TGTGCCTGGAGGGGACAGGGCTACGAGCAGTACTTC. It encodes CAWRGQGYEQYF.

The rearrangement uses TRBV18 and TRBJ1-2, with D unresolved. Trimming cost V 3 bases and J 7 bases, with 12 bases left between them. From germline, CDR1 is KGHSH and CDR2 LQKENI. CDR3 length equals 13 residues. The CDR3 is CASSPDRGSGYTF. Here the CDR3 DNA reads TGTGCCAGCTCACCCGACCGAGGCTCTGGCTACACCTTC.

CDR3 bases: TGTGCCATCAGTGACTCGACAGGGGTTGAAGCTTTCTTT. Amino acid sequence: CAISDSTGVEAFF. The chain has TRBV10-3 and TRBJ1-1, with TRBD1 matching over 8 bases. In germline, CDR1 is ENHRY, CDR2 SYGVKD. This CDR3 region has 13 residues. With V trimmed by 3 bases and J by 7 bases, 4 bases remained unmatched.

This chain connects TRBV10-2 to TRBJ2-5, with D possibly TRBD2 on 7 matching bases. Germline CDR1 reads WSHSY; CDR2 reads SAAADI. The ends were cut back, 5 bases at V and 8 bases at J, with 15 bases in the middle. The CDR3 runs 13 residues. The CDR3 region has the DNA TGCGCCAGCAGTCTGGCCCCGGGGGGCACCCAGTACTTC. The encoded protein is CASSLAPGGTQYF.

The rearrangement links TRBV30 to TRBJ1-1; 8 nucleotides align to TRBD1. With 2 bases clipped from V and 11 bases from J, the junction kept 10 bases outside the gene matches. Germline V CDR1 and CDR2: GTSNPN, SVGIG (reference sequence). The length of the CDR3 is 13 residues. Written as DNA, the CDR3 is TGTGCCTGGAGTACTCAGGGGGCTGGTCGTGCTTTCTTT. This codes for CAWSTQGAGRAFF.

The J gene is TRBJ2-5, the V gene TRBV9, with a weak D call TRBD2 (5 bases). This CDR3 has 15 residues. Germline V gives CDR1 SGDLS, CDR2 YYNGEE. Trimming left V 0 bases short and J 5 bases short, with 14 bases between. CDR3 in DNA: TGTGCCAGCAGCGTAGATCAACTAGTCCGGGAGACCCAGTACTTC. It yields the protein CASSVDQLVRETQYF.

The chain combines TRBV7-9 with TRBJ1-2; 10 positions agree with TRBD1. The CDR3 contains 14 residues. The V gene's germline CDR1 is SEHNR and CDR2 FQNEAQ (reference sequence). Trimming cost V 3 bases and J 5 bases; bases outside gene matches: 3. The CDR3 nucleotides read TGTGCCAGCAGCTTGGCGGGACAGGGGTATGGCTACACCTTC. Translating gives CASSLAGQGYGYTF.

The chain recombines TRBV6-5 with TRBJ1-2; D remains ambiguous. CDR1 and CDR2 (germline): MNHEY, SVGAGI. The length of the CDR3 is 13 residues. V lost 11 bases and J 0 bases, leaving 13 bases between the germline ends. The CDR3 spells CAVRGGANYGYTF. CDR3 in DNA: TGTGCCGTACGCGGCGGAGCTAACTATGGCTACACCTTC.